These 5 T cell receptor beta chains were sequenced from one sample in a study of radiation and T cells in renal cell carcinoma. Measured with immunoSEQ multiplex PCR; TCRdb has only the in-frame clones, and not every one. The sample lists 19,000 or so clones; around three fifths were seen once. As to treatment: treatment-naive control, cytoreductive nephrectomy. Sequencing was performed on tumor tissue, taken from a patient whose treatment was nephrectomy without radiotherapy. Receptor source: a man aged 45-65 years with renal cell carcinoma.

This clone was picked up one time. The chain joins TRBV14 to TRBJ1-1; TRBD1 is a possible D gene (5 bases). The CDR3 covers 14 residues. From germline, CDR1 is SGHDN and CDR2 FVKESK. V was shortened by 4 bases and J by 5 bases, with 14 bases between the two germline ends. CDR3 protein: CASSPLDGGTEAFF. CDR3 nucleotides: TGTGCCAGCAGCCCTTTGGACGGGGGGACTGAAGCTTTCTTT.

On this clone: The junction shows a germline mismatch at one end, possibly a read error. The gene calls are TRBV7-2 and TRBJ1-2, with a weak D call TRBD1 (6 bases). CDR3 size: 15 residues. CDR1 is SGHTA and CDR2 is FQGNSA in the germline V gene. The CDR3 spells CASSQDGGGTYGYTF. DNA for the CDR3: TGCGCCAGCAGCCAAGATGGGGGCGGAACCTATGGCTACACCTTC.

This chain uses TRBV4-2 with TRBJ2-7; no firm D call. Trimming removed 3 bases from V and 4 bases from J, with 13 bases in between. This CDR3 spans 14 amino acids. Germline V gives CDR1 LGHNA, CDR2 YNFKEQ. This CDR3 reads CASSQDGRQYEQYF. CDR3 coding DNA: TGTGCCAGCAGCCAGGACGGAAGACAATACGAGCAGTACTTC.

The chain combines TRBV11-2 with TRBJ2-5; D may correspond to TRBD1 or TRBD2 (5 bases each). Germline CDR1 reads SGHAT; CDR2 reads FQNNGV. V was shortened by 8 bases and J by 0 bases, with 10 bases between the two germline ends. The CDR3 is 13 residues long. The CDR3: CASWGGYQETQYF. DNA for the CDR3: TGTGCCAGCTGGGGCGGGTACCAAGAGACCCAGTACTTC.

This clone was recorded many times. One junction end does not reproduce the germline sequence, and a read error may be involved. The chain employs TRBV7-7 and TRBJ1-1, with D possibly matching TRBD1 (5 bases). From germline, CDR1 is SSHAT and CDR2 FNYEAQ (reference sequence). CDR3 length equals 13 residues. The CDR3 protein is CASSKDRNTEAFF. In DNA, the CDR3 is TGTGCTAGCAGCAAAGACAGGAACACTGAAGCTTTCTTT.